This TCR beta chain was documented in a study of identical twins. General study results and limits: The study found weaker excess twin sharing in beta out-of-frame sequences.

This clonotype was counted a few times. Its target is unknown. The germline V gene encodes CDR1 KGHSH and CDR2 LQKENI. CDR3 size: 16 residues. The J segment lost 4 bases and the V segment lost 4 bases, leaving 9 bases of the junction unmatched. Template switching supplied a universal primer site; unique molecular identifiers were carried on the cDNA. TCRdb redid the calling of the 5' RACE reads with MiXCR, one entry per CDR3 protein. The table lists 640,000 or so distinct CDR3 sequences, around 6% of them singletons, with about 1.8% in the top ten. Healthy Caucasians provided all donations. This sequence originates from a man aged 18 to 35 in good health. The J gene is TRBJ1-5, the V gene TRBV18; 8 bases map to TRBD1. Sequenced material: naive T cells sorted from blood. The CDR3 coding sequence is TGTGCCAGCTCACGTATGGACAGGGCTGGGAATCAGCCCCAGCATTTT. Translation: CASSRMDRAGNQPQHF.